Sequencing of this T cell receptor (beta chain) was carried out in a study of blood T cell repertoires in COVID-19 (dated by TCRdb to 2020 to 2021). Regarding the complete study: Samples from collaborators originated in the United States, Italy and Spain and spanned both the acute and convalescent phases of COVID-19. The material from the prospective study consisted of cDNA or gDNA derived from T cells, B-cell-depleted T cells, or PBMCs. The dataset comprised deeply sampled blood TCRbeta repertoires from subjects exposed to, actively infected with, or recovered from COVID-19. The repertoires were released in a freely available public database meant as a resource for research on the immune response to SARS-CoV-2. Samples were obtained from the ongoing ImmuneRACE study (first 160 participants) and from about 1,300 subjects provided by 6 global collaborators. A de-identified subject ID, COVID-19 status, age in years and sex were almost always included in the sample metadata. Where available, HLA class I and class II types were taken from metadata supplied by the sample provider and were not determined by assay-based typing.

A remark on this clone: Its binding antigen is unknown. Per-nucleotide qualities are absent, and no much larger clonotype sits a single base away.

The CDR3 spans 11 residues, from the cysteine through the phenylalanine. Just the 33-base CDR3 DNA is kept, in frame starting at base 1. V and J are truncated by 6 bases and 11 bases respectively, leaving an intervening sequence of 16 bases. Sequences DFQATT (CDR1) and SNEGSKA (CDR2) are obtained from the germline V gene (reference sequence). TCRbeta CDR3 regions were amplified from genomic DNA by means of the immunoSEQ Assay, a bias-controlled multiplex PCR. In the authors' own workflow: The number of nucleated cells in each sample was estimated from the amplification of reference gene primers within the assay. To quantify the absolute abundance of each unique TCRbeta CDR3 rearrangement, sequence reads were collapsed and filtered. For each sample, productive Simpson clonality was calculated as the square root of Simpson's diversity index over productive rearrangements. Here the immuneACCESS table is served through TCRdb, limited to in-frame sequences with V and J called. Missing clones are a known gap in these copies; in checked studies unresolved V genes cover under half, and the rest lacks a known reason. V and J calls and clone size are given by that table; D and trimming were obtained from the DNA. This sample lists 650,000 to 800,000 clones; 90% were detected once. The biggest ten clones account for roughly 0.25% of the sample.

Each collaborating institution followed its own protocols to collect whole blood in K2EDTA tubes. For TCRbeta analysis, collaborators shipped samples in one of three forms: frozen whole blood, isolated PBMCs, or DNA extracted from either of those sample types. Results and caveats for the whole study, not just this receptor: The quantity of clinical and demographic metadata differed by source and by participant and was supplied without curation.

Sequenced material: peripheral blood. Recombination joined TRBV20-1 with TRBJ1-1, and perhaps TRBD1 as D gene, on 6 matching bases. This TCR was recovered from a woman under 30 with acute or convalescent COVID-19. The nucleotides read TGCAGTGCCATGACAGGCCGCGAGGCTTTCTTT. Its protein product is CSAMTGREAFF.